The 6 T cell receptor beta chains reported below all come from one sample, sequenced in a study of T cell changes during pregnancy in multiple sclerosis. Data came from immunoSEQ multiplex PCR; TCRdb stores just in-frame clones and leaves some out. Of tens of thousands of clones in the sample, around 92% were seen once. The sequences come from CD4+ T cells from peripheral blood mononuclear cells, collected in the third trimester of pregnancy. These receptors were collected from a female donor with multiple sclerosis, enrolled in a pregnancy study.

The CDR3 region has the DNA TGTGCCAGCAGTGACCGGCTCCGGGCTGAAGCTTTCTTT. Translating it yields CASSDRLRAEAFF. J is TRBJ1-1 and V is TRBV6-1; D uncertain. V was trimmed by 3 bases and J by 6 bases, leaving 11 bases between them. Germline loops: CDR1 MNHNS, CDR2 SASEGT. The CDR3 has 13 residues.

The chain recombines TRBV19 with TRBJ1-1; D is perhaps TRBD1 (6 bases). From germline, CDR1 is LNHDA and CDR2 SQIVND (reference sequence). CDR3 size: 16 residues. V lost 3 bases to trimming and J lost 1 base, with 15 bases between them. The CDR3: CASSIFSPDRNTEAFF. DNA of the CDR3: TGTGCCAGTAGTATTTTTTCCCCGGACAGGAACACTGAAGCTTTCTTT.

The chain combines TRBV28 with TRBJ2-7, with 11 bases identical to TRBD2. V was pared by 5 bases and J by 2 bases, with 5 bases of the junction left unmatched. CDR3 length: 15 residues. Germline CDR1 MDHEN, CDR2 SYDVKM. CDR3 sequence reads: CASSPGTSGTYEQYF. The CDR3 DNA is TGTGCCAGCAGTCCCGGGACTAGCGGAACCTACGAGCAGTACTTC.

The chain joins TRBV7-8 to TRBJ2-5, with 7 bases that match TRBD1. CDR1 and CDR2 from the germline V gene are SGHVS and FQNEAQ. V lost 5 bases, J lost 2 bases, and 2 bases stayed unmatched. This CDR3 has 13 amino acids. In nucleotides, the CDR3 is TGTGCCAGCAGCGAGACAGGGCAAGAGACCCAGTACTTC. As protein: CASSETGQETQYF.

This chain connects TRBV11-2 to TRBJ2-7; 13 bases are a match to TRBD2. Germline V gene sequence: CDR1 SGHAT, CDR2 FQNNGV. The ends lost 5 bases at V and 5 bases at J; junction bases unmatched: 3. The CDR3 is made up of 14 amino acids. The CDR3 DNA sequence: TGTGCCAGCAGCAGGACTAGCGGGAGCCACGAGCAGTACTTC. Its protein product is CASSRTSGSHEQYF.

The CDR3 sequence is CASSAGGNTEAFF. CDR3 in DNA: TGTGCCAGCTCCGCAGGGGGAAACACTGAAGCTTTCTTT. This chain uses TRBV18 with TRBJ1-1; 7 positions match TRBD1. The CDR3 is 13 amino acids. V dropped 6 bases and J dropped 2; count of bases not matched to a gene: 3. Germline CDR1 KGHSH, CDR2 LQKENI.